This T cell receptor (beta chain) emerged from a study of blood T cell repertoires in COVID-19 (dated by TCRdb to 2018 to 2021). In terms of the full investigation: The collaborator samples originated in the United States, Italy and Spain and spanned the acute and convalescent phases of COVID-19. The material from the prospective study consisted of cDNA or gDNA derived from T cells, B-cell-depleted T cells, or PBMCs. The dataset comprised deeply sampled blood TCRbeta repertoires from subjects exposed to, actively infected with, or recovered from COVID-19. The repertoires were released in a freely available public database intended as a resource for research on the immune response to SARS-CoV-2. Samples came from the ongoing ImmuneRACE study (first 160 participants) plus 1,254 subjects from 6 global collaborators. The sample metadata nearly always contained a de-identified subject ID, COVID-19 status, age in years and sex. Where available, HLA class I and class II types were taken from metadata supplied by the sample provider and were not determined by assay-based typing. Study-wide conclusions, independent of this receptor: The amount of clinical and demographic metadata varied by source and participant and was provided uncurated.

Only one count was recorded for this clone. This receptor's antigen is unknown. Per-nucleotide qualities are absent, and no much larger clonotype sits a single base away. At the junction V is shortened by 1 base and J by 1 base, with 8 bases in between. The CDR3 has 14 amino acids, counting the end cysteine and phenylalanine. Only CDR3 DNA is held: 42 bases, read in frame from base 1. CDR1 and CDR2 (LGHDT, YNNKEL) derive from the germline V gene (reference sequence). Each collaborating institution followed its own protocols to collect whole blood in K2EDTA tubes. For TCRbeta analysis, collaborator samples were shipped as frozen whole blood, as isolated PBMCs, or as DNA extracted from either sample type. TCRbeta CDR3 regions were amplified from genomic DNA by means of the immunoSEQ Assay, a bias-controlled multiplex PCR. Under the source paper's analysis protocol: The number of nucleated cells in each sample was estimated from the amplification of reference gene primers within the assay. Sequence reads were collapsed and filtered to measure the absolute abundance of every unique TCRbeta CDR3 rearrangement. For each sample, productive Simpson clonality was calculated by taking the square root of Simpson's diversity index across productive rearrangements. TCRdb took over this immuneACCESS table, retaining in-frame rearrangements with V and J assigned. Such tables are incomplete; in checked studies, under half of the missing clones stem from an unresolved V gene, and the remainder is unexplained. That table is the source of V, J and clone size, and D and trimming were worked out from the DNA. This sample lists hundreds of thousands of clones; 70% to 90% were detected once. Of the sample, 1.4% falls within the top ten clones.

The clonotype comes from a woman in her twenties or thirties with active or convalescent COVID-19. Sequenced: peripheral blood. The rearranged chain carries TRBV3-1 (or the pseudogene TRBV3-2) and TRBJ2-7, with an unclear D gene assignment. The DNA sequence is given as TGTGCCAGCAGCCAAGCGGTATTATCCTACGAGCAGTACTTC. This sequence encodes CASSQAVLSYEQYF.